Listed below are T cell receptor beta chains from one sample, sequenced in a study of blood T cells in healthy people across ages. MiXCR, applied by TCRdb to the 5' RACE reads, yields one record per CDR3 protein. The table has 650,000 to 800,000 distinct CDR3 sequences, about 42% seen once. Sequencing was carried out using blood. All receptors derive from a man in his sixties in good health. CDR3s include the opening cysteine and the closing phenylalanine or tryptophan. A D gene is named only where the DNA matches it firmly. Clone size is not always given. Where it is, it says once, few, many or a class for expanded clones.

v_call | clone_size | d_call | cdr3_aa
TRBV20-1 | few | - | CSATGTVNTEAFF
TRBV24-1 | - | - | CATSDLRFEETQYF
TRBV9 | - | - | CASSVGGSNEQYF
TRBV20-1 | few | TRBD2 | CSARPDSGVETQYF
TRBV12-3/TRBV12-4 | - | - | CASSSGTLYNSPLHF
TRBV6-1 | - | - | CASSETGLGYTF
TRBV12-3/TRBV12-4 | few | TRBD1 | CATGGSGTGSRETQFF
TRBV15 | - | - | CATSRDGSRGTIYEQYF
TRBV3-1 | few | TRBD2 | CASSQGGGAKNIQYF
TRBV20-1 | few | - | CSARDLSSLDIQYF
TRBV7-2 | - | - | CVSSLRVSGANEQFF
TRBV20-1 | - | - | CSASDPKIGRTEAFF
TRBV27 | - | TRBD2 | CASSPTTSGGYHEQFF
TRBV12-3/TRBV12-4 | - | - | CASTGGGKRGTDTQYF
TRBV7-2 | few | TRBD1 | CASSLDGQVVTDTQYF
TRBV2 | - | TRBD2 | CASSVVARADGGGKTYEQYF
TRBV25-1 | - | - | CASSGGGIKAEAFF
TRBV7-2 | - | - | CASSLVRAYNEQFF